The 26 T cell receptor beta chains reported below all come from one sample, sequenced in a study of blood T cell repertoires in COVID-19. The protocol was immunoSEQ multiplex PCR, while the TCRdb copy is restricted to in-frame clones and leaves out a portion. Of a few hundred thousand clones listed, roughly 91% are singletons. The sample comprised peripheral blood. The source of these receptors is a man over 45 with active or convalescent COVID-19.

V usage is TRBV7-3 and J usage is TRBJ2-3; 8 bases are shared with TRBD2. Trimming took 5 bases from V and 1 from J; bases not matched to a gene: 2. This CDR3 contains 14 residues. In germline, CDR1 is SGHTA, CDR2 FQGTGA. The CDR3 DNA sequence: TGTGCCAGCAGCCACGGGGGGGGCACAGATACGCAGTATTTT. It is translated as CASSHGGGTDTQYF.

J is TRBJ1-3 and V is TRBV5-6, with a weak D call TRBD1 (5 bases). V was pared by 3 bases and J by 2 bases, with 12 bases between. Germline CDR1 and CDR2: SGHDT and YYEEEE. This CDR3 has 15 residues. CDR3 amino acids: CASSWGVIPGNTIYF. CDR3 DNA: TGTGCCAGCAGCTGGGGGGTAATACCTGGAAACACCATATATTTT.

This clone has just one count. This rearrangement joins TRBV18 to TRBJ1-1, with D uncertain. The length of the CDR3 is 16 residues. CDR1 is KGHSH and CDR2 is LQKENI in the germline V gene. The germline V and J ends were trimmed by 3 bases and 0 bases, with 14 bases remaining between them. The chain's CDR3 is CASSPAYAALNTEAFF. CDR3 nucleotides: TGTGCCAGCTCACCCGCTTATGCGGCGCTGAACACTGAAGCTTTCTTT.

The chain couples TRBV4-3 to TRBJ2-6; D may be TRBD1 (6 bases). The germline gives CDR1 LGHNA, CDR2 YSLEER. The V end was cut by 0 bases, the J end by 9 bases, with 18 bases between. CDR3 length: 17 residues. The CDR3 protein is CASSQDGPRDTYNVLTF. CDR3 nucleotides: TGCGCCAGCAGCCAAGACGGCCCCCGGGACACGTACAACGTCCTGACTTTC.

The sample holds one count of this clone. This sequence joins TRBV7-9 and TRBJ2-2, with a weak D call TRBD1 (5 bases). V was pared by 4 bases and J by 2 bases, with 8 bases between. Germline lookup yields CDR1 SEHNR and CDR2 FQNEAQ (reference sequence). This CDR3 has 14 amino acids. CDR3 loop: CASSSQGNTGELFF. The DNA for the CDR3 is TGTGCCAGCAGCTCCCAGGGAAACACCGGGGAGCTGTTTTTT.

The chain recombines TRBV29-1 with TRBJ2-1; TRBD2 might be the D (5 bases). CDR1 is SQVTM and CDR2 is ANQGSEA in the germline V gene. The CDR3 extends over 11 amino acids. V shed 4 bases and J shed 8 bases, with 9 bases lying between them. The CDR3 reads CSVGGVDEQFF. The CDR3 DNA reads TGCAGCGTTGGGGGAGTGGATGAGCAGTTCTTC.

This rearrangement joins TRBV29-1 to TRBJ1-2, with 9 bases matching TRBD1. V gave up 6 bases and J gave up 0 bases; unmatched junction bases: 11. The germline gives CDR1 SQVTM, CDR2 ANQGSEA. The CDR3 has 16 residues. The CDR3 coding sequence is TGCAGCGTCCAAGATGGACAGGGGAAACCTAACTATGGCTACACCTTC. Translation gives CSVQDGQGKPNYGYTF.

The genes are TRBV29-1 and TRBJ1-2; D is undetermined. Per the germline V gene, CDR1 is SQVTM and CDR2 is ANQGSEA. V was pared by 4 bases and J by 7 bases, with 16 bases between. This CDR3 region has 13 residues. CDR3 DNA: TGCAGCGTTGGCGGGGTTAACTATGTTGGCTACACCTTC. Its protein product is CSVGGVNYVGYTF. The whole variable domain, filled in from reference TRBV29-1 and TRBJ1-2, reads SAVISQKPSRDICQRGTSLTIQCQVDSQVTMMFWYRQQPGQSLTLIATANQGSEATYESGFVIDKFPISRPNLTFSTLTVSNMSPEDSSIYLCSVGGVNYVGYTFGSGTRLTVV.

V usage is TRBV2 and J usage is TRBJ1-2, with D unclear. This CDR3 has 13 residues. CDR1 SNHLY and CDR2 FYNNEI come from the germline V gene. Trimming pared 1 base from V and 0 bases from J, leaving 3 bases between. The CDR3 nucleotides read TGTGCCAGCAGTGAAGGGCCTAACTATGGCTACACCTTC. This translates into CASSEGPNYGYTF.

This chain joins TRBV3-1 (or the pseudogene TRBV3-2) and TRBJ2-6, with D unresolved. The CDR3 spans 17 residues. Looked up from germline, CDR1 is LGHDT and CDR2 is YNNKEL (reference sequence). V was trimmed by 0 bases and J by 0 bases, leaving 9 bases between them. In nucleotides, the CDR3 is TGTGCCAGCAGCCAAGATACCCCAGGCTCTGGGGCCAACGTCCTGACTTTC. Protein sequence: CASSQDTPGSGANVLTF.

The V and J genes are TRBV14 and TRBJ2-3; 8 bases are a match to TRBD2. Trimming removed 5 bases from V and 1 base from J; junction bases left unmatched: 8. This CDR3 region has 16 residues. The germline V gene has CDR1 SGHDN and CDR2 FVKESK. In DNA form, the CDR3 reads TGTGCCAGCAGCGCCCGACTAGCGAGCGGCACAGATACGCAGTATTTT. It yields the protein CASSARLASGTDTQYF.

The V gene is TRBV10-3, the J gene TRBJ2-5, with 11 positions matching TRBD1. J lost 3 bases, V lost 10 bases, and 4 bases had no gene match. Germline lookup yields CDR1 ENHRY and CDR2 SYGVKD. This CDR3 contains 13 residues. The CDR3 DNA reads TGTGCCACCTGGGACAGGGGGAAAGAGACCCAGTACTTC. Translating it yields CATWDRGKETQYF.

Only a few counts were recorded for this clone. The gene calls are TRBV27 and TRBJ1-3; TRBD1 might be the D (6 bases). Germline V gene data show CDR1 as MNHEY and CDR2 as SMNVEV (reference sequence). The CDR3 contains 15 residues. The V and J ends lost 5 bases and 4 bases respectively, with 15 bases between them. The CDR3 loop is CASSLGGRGGNTIYF. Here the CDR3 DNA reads TGTGCCAGCAGTCTAGGGGGAAGGGGCGGAAACACCATATATTTT.

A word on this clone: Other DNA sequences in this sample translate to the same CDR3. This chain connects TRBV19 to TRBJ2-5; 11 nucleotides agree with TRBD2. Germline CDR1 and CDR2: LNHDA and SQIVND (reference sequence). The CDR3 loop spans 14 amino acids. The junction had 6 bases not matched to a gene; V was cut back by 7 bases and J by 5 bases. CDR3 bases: TGTGCCAGTAATAGCGGGGGGGCCGGGGAGACCCAGTACTTC. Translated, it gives CASNSGGAGETQYF.

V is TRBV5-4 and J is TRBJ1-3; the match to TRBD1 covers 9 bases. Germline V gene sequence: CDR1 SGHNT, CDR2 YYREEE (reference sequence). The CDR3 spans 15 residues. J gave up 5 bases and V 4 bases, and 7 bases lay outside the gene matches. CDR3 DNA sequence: TGTGCCAGCAGCACAGGGACAGGGAGCAGAAACACCATATATTTT. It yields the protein CASSTGTGSRNTIYF.

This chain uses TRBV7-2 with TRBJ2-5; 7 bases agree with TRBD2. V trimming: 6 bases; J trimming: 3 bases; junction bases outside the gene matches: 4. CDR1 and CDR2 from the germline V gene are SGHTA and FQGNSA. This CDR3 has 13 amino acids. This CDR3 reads CASRGGVEETQYF. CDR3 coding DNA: TGTGCCAGCAGGGGAGGGGTCGAAGAGACCCAGTACTTC. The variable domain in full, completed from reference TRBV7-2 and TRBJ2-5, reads GAGVSQSPSNKVTEKGKDVELRCDPISGHTALYWYRQSLGQGLEFLIYFQGNSAPDKSGLPSDRFSAERTGGSVSTLTIQRTQQEDSAVYLCASRGGVEETQYFGPGTRLLVL.

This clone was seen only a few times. The CDR3 is CASCLGFNQPQHF. CDR3 bases: TGTGCCAGCTGCCTGGGCTTCAATCAGCCCCAGCATTTT. The chain joins TRBV12-3 or TRBV12-4 to TRBJ1-5, with D hard to call. The CDR3 sequence is 13 residues long. V was shortened by 8 bases and J by 3 bases, with 11 bases between the two germline ends.

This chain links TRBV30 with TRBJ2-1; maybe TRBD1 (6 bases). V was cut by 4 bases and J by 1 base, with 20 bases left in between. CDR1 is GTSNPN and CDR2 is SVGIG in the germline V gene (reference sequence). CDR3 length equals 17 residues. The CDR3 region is CAWILGARPGSYNEQFF. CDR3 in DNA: TGTGCCTGGATCCTGGGGGCGCGACCGGGATCCTACAATGAGCAGTTCTTC.

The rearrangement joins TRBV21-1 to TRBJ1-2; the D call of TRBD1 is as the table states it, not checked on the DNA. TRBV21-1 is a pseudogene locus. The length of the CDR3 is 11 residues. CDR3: CASRTDDGYTF. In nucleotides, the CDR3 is TGTGCCAGCAGGACAGACGATGGCTACACCTTC.

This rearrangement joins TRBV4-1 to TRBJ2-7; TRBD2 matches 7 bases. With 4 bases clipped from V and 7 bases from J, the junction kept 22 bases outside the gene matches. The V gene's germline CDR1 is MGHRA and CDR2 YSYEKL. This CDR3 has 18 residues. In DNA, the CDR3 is TGCGCCAGCAGCCCGCTACCACCGGGCGATGCGGGAGCAAGAGAGCAGTACTTC. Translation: CASSPLPPGDAGAREQYF.

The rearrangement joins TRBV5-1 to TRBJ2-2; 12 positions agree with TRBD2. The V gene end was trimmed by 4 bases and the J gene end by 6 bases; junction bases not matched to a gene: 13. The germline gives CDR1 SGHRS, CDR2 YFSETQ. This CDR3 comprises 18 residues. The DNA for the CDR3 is TGCGCCAGCAGCCCTCGCTGGACTAGCGGGACTGGGGCCGGGGAGCTGTTTTTT. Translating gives CASSPRWTSGTGAGELFF.

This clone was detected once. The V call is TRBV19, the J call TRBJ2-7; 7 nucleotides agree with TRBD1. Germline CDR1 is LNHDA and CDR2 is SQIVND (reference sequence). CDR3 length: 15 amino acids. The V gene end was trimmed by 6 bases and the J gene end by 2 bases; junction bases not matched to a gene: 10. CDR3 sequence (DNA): TGTGCCAGTAGAATTACCGGGACAGAAGCCTACGAGCAGTACTTC. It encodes CASRITGTEAYEQYF.

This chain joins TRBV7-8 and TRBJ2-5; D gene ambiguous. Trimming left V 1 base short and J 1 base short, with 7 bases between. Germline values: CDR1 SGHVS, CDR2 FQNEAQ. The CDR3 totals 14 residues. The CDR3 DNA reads TGTGCCAGCAGCTTAGGTCCCCGCCAAGAGACCCAGTACTTC. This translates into CASSLGPRQETQYF.

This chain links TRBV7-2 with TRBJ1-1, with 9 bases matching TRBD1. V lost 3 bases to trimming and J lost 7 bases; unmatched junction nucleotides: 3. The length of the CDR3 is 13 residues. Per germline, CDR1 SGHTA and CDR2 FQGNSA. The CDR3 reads CASSFRQGDEAFF. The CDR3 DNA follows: TGTGCCAGCAGCTTCCGACAGGGGGATGAAGCTTTCTTT.

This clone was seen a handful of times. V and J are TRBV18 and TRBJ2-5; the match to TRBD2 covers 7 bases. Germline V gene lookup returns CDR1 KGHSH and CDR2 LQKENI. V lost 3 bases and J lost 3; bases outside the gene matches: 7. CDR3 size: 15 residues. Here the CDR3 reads CASSPGLRGEETQYF. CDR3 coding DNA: TGTGCCAGCTCACCGGGACTTCGGGGGGAAGAGACCCAGTACTTC.

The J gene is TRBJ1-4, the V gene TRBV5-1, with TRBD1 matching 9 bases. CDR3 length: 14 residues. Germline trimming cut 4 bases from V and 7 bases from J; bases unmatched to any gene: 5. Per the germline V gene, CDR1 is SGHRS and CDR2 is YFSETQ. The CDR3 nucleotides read TGCGCCAGCAGCCACGGGACAGGGACTGAAAAACTGTTTTTT. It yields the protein CASSHGTGTEKLFF. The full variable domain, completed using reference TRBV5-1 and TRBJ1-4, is KAGVTQTPRYLIKTRGQQVTLSCSPISGHRSVSWYQQTPGQGLQFLFEYFSETQRNKGNFPGRFSGRQFSNSRSEMNVSTLELGDSALYLCASSHGTGTEKLFFGSGTQLSVL.